This T cell receptor (beta chain) emerged from a study of OX40 agonist ivuxolimab in advanced cancers. The table came from immunoSEQ multiplex PCR; TCRdb's copy has only in-frame clones and leaves some out. The table lists some 86,000 clones, about 95% of them singletons. The sequence was obtained from an adult with an advanced solid tumor such as melanoma, head and neck, liver or kidney cancer. The material sequenced was CD4+ or CD8+ T cells sorted from blood, taken in a trial of the OX40 agonist ivuxolimab.

The DNA for the CDR3 is TGTGCCAGCAGCGTGGACGGACACTACAATGAGCAGTTCTTC. Translation gives CASSVDGHYNEQFF. The chain uses TRBV9 and TRBJ2-1, with D perhaps TRBD1 (5 bases). Germline loops: CDR1 SGDLS, CDR2 YYNGEE. Trimming stripped 2 bases from V and 3 bases from J, with 9 bases between. The CDR3 is made up of 14 amino acids.